This T cell receptor (beta chain) derives from a study of cytomegalovirus exposure and HLA in healthy donors. Looking at the study overall: In a later analysis, it was reported that the 110 or so validation repertoires had been produced on the same platform as the 700 or so repertoires belonging to the first cohort. Study outcomes and limitations: Cytomegalovirus status, reportedly, was diagnosed with high specificity and sensitivity by the classifier. The study designated 150 to 200 TCR beta chains cytomegalovirus-associated.

Method: immunoSEQ multiplex PCR; TCRdb's copy keeps in-frame clones and lacks some. The table lists about 350,000 clones, roughly 87% of them singletons. CDR1 and CDR2 from the germline V gene are MNHNS and SASEGT. Germline trimming cut 0 bases from V and 1 base from J; bases unmatched to any gene: 5. CDR3 length: 16 residues. A remark on this clone: Its antigen is undetermined.

This chain joins TRBV6-1 and TRBJ2-7; TRBD2 agrees at 8 bases. This TCR was recovered from a woman between 25 and 40 years old in good health and CMV-seropositive. Source material: PBMCs. The DNA of the CDR3 is TGTGCCAGCAGTGAAGCGGGTAGCGGGATTTCCTACGAGCAGTACTTC. Translation: CASSEAGSGISYEQYF.